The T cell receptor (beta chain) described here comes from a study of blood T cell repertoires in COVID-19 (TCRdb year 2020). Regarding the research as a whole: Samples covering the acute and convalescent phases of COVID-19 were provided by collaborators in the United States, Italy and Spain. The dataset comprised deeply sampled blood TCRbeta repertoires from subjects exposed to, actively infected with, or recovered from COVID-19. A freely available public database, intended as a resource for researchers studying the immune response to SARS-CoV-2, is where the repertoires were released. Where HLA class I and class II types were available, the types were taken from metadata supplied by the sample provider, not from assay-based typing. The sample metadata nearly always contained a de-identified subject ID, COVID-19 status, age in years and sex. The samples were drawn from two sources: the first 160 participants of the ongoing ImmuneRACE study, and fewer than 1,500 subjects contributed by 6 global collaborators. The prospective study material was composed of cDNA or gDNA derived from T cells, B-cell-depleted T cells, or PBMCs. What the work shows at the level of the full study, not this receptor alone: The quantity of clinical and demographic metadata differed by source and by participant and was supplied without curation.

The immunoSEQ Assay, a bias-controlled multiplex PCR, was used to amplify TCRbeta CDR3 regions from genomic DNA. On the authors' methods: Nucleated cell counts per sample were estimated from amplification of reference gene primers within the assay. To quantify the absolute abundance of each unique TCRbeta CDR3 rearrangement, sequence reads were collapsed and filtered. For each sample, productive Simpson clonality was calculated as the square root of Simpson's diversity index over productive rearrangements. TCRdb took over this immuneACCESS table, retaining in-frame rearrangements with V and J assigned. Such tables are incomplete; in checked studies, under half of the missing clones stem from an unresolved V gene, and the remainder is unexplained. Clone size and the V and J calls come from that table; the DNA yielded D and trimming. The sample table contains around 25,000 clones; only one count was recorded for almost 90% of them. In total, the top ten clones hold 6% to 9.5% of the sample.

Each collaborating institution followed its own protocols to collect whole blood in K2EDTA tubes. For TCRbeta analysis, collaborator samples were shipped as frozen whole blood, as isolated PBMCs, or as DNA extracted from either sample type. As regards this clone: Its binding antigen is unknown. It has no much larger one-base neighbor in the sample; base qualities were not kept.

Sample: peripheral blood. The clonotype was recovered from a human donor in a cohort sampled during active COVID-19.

Here the CDR3 is given as CASSLRTGGYNEQFF. The bases read TGCGCCAGCAGCTTAAGGACGGGGGGCTACAATGAGCAGTTCTTC. Recombination joined TRBV5-1 with TRBJ2-1, with TRBD2 matching 7 junction bases. Here V drops 2 bases and J drops 3 bases, and the junction holds 5 bases not matched to any gene. The germline V gene provides CDR1 SGHRS and CDR2 YFSETQ. The CDR3 has 15 amino acids, counting the end cysteine and phenylalanine. Only the CDR3 portion is preserved as DNA: 45 bases, with reading frame beginning at the first base. The entire variable domain, with the stretches around the CDR3 drawn from the reference TRBV5-1 and TRBJ2-1 proteins, is KAGVTQTPRYLIKTRGQQVTLSCSPISGHRSVSWYQQTPGQGLQFLFEYFSETQRNKGNFPGRFSGRQFSNSRSEMNVSTLELGDSALYLCASSLRTGGYNEQFFGPGTRLTVL.